This TCR beta chain was documented in a study of T-cell reconstitution after alpha-beta-depleted transplantation in children. This clonotype was counted ten times or more. Trimming cost V 1 base and J 5 bases, with 6 bases left between them. The CDR3 has 13 amino acids. Unique molecular identifiers were incorporated during preparation of the TCRbeta library. TCRdb recomputed calls from the PCR reads with MiXCR, one row per CDR3 protein. The table records roughly 170,000 distinct CDR3 sequences, less than 8% of them present only once. The chain joins TRBV12-3 or TRBV12-4 to TRBJ1-5, with D perhaps TRBD1 (6 bases). Sequencing was performed on PBMCs from the stem cell graft donor, taken from the stem cell graft. This clonotype was sampled from a human donor who donated a stem cell graft to a child with Wiskott-Aldrich syndrome. In DNA form, the CDR3 reads TGTGCCAGCAGTTTAGAGGGGGATCAGCCCCAGCATTTT. Its translation is CASSLEGDQPQHF.